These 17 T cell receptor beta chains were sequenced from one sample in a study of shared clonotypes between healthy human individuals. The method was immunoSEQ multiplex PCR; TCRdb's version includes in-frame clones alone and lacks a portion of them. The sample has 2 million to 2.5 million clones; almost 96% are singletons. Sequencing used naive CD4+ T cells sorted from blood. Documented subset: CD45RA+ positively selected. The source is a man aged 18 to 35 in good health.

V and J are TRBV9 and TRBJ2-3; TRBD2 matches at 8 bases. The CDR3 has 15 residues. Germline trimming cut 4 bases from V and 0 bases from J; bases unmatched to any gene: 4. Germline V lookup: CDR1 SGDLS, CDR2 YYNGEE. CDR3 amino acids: CASSPGGGSTDTQYF. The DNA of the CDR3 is TGTGCCAGCAGCCCCGGGGGGGGTAGCACAGATACGCAGTATTTT.

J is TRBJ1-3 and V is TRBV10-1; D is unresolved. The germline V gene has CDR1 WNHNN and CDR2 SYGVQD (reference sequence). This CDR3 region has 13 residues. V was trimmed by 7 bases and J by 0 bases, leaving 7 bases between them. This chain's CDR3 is CASMGSSGNTIYF. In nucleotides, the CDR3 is TGCGCCAGCATGGGCTCCTCTGGAAACACCATATATTTT.

The CDR3 protein is CASSYNSRGTDTQYF. The CDR3 nucleotides read TGTGCCAGCAGTTATAATAGCAGGGGCACAGATACGCAGTATTTT. The chain recombines TRBV6-5 with TRBJ2-3, with D perhaps matching TRBD1 (5 bases). Trimming removed 3 bases from V and 1 base from J, with 11 bases in between. CDR1 and CDR2 (germline): MNHEY, SVGAGI. This CDR3 has 15 amino acids.

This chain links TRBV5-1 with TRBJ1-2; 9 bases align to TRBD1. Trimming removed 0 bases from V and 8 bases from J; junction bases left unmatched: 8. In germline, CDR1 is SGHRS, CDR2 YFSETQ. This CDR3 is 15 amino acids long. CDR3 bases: TGCGCCAGCAGCTTGGCCGGGACAGGGATTGGCGGCTACACCTTC. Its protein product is CASSLAGTGIGGYTF.

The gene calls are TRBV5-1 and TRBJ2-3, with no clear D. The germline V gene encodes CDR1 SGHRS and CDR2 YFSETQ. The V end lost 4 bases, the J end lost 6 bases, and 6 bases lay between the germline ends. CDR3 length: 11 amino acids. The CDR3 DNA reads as TGCGCCAGCAGCACAAGCGATACGCAGTATTTT. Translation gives CASSTSDTQYF.

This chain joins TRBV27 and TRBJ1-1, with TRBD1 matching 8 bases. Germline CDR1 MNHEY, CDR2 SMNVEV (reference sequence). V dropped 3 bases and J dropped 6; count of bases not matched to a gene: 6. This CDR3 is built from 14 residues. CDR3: CASSLDRANAEAFF. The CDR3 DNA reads TGTGCCAGCAGTTTGGACAGGGCCAACGCTGAAGCTTTCTTT.

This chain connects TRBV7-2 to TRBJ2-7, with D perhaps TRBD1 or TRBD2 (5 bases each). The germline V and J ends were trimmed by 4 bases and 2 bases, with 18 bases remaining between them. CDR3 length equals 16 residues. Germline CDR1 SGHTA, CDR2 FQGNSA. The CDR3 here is CASSSQAWGKTYEQYF. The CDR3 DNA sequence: TGTGCCAGCAGCTCCCAAGCGTGGGGGAAGACCTACGAGCAGTACTTC.

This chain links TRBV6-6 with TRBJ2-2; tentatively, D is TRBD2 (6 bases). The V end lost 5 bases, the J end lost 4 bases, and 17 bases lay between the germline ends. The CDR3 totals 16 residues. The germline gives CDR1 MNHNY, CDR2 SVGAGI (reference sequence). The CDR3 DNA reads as TGTGCCAGCAGTAACATCGCCCGGGGGAGCACCGGGGAGCTGTTTTTT. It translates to CASSNIARGSTGELFF.

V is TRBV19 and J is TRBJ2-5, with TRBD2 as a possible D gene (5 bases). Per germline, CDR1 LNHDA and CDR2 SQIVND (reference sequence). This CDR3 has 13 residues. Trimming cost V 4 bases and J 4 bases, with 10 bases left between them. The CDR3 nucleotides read TGTGCCAGTAGTAATGGACTTGTAGAGACCCAGTACTTC. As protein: CASSNGLVETQYF.

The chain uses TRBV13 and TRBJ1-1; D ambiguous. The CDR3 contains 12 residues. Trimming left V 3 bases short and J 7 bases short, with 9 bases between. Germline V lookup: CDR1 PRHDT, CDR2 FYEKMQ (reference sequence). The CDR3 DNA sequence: TGTGCCAGCAGCTTTAGCACGGTTGAAGCTTTCTTT. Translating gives CASSFSTVEAFF.

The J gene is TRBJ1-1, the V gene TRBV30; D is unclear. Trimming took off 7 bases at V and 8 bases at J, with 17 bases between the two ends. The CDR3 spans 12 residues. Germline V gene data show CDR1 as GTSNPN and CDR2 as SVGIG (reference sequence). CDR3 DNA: TGTGCCTCAGCCCGGGCGGCCTCCGAAGCTTTCTTT. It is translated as CASARAASEAFF. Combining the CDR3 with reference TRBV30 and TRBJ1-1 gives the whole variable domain SQTIHQWPATLVQPVGSPLSLECTVEGTSNPNLYWYRQAAGRGLQLLFYSVGIGQISSEVPQNLSASRPQDRQFILSSKKLLLSDSGFYLCASARAASEAFFGQGTRLTVV.

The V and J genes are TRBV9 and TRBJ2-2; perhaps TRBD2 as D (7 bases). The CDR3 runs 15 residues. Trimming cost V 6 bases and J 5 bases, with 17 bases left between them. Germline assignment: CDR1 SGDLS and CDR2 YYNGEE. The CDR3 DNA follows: TGTGCCAGCAATCCAGAGGGGAGGGGGACCGGGGAGCTGTTTTTT. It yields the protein CASNPEGRGTGELFF.

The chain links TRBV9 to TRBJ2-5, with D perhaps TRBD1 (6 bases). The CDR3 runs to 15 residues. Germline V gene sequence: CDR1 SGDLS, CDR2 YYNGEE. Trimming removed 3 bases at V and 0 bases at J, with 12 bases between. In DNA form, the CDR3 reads TGTGCCAGCAGCGGGTACGGGACATACCAAGAGACCCAGTACTTC. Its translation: CASSGYGTYQETQYF.

CDR3 in amino acids: CASSLDSGTANTGELFF. The DNA for the CDR3 is TGTGCCAGCAGCTTAGACTCCGGGACAGCAAACACCGGGGAGCTGTTTTTT. The chain links TRBV7-2 to TRBJ2-2; 7 bases are a match to TRBD1. Germline V CDR1 and CDR2: SGHTA, FQGNSA. The ends lost 1 base at V and 2 bases at J; junction bases unmatched: 7. The CDR3 loop spans 17 amino acids.

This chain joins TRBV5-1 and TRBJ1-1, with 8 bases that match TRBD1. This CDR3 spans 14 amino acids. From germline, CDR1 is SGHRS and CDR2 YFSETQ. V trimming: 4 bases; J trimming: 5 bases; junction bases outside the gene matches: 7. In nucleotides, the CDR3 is TGCGCCAGCAGCGTGGACAGGGCCTATACTGAAGCTTTCTTT. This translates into CASSVDRAYTEAFF.

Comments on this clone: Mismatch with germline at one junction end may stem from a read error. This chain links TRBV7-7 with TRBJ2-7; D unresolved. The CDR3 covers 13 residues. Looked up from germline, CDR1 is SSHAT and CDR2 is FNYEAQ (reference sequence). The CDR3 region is CASSSGSSYEQYF. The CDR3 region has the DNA TGTGCTAGCAGCTCGGGCTCCTCCTACGAGCAGTACTTC.

Here the CDR3 reads CAWSVRQGRVNSPLHF. The CDR3, as DNA: TGTGCCTGGAGTGTGCGACAGGGGCGGGTTAATTCACCCCTCCACTTT. The rearrangement uses TRBV30 and TRBJ1-6; 8 bases line up with TRBD1. This CDR3 has 16 residues. Germline V gene lookup returns CDR1 GTSNPN and CDR2 SVGIG (reference sequence). Trimming took 0 bases from V and 6 from J; bases not matched to a gene: 7.